This is a list of T cell receptor beta chains from one sample in a study of shared clonotypes between healthy human individuals. Here immunoSEQ multiplex PCR was the method, and the copy in TCRdb shows in-frame clones only, minus some. Seen here are some 2,400,000 clones, approximately 94% observed once, and the top ten hold 0.13%. What was sequenced was naive CD4+ T cells sorted from blood. Source of these receptors: a man younger than 35 in good health. Each CDR3 is given with its conserved first and last residue. Each record gives: clone size, D gene, V gene, J gene, CDR3 protein, CDR3 DNA. D genes are given only for firm matches. Size tells how often a clone was seen (once, few, many) or the class of an expanded clone, and some rows leave it out.

>once|-|TRBV2|TRBJ2-7
CASRRRQREFYEQYF
TGTGCCAGCAGGCGTCGACAACGGGAATTCTACGAGCAGTACTTC
>-|TRBD2|TRBV5-1|TRBJ2-1
CASSLAPGTSGRARSYNEQFF
TGCGCCAGCAGCTTAGCGCCCGGGACTAGCGGGAGGGCCAGGTCCTACAATGAGCAGTTCTTC
>once|TRBD1|TRBV6-6|TRBJ1-2
CAAKGRDRLYGYTF
TGTGCCGCCAAAGGGCGGGACAGGCTTTATGGCTACACCTTC
>-|TRBD2|TRBV30|TRBJ2-7
CAWREGGVEQYF
TGTGCCTGGAGAGAGGGAGGGGTCGAGCAGTACTTC
>-|TRBD2|TRBV30|TRBJ2-2
CAWSRVAGSTGELFF
TGTGCCTGGAGTAGGGTAGCGGGAAGTACCGGGGAGCTGTTTTTT
>-|-|TRBV28|TRBJ2-5
CASRLPIRETQYF
TGTGCCAGCAGATTACCGATTAGGGAGACCCAGTACTTC
>-|-|TRBV2|TRBJ1-6
CASKGDPFYNSPLHF
TGTGCCAGCAAAGGGGATCCCTTCTATAATTCACCCCTCCACTTT
>-|TRBD1|TRBV7-2|TRBJ1-5
CASSDRGGLAQHF
TGTGCCAGCAGCGACAGGGGGGGTTTGGCCCAGCATTTT
>-|-|TRBV28|TRBJ2-7
CATQGFAGIPYEQYF
TGTGCCACCCAGGGGTTTGCGGGGATTCCCTACGAGCAGTACTTC
>once|-|TRBV6-5|TRBJ1-5
CASSPLQGSNQPQHF
TGTGCCAGCAGTCCGCTACAGGGAAGCAATCAGCCCCAGCATTTT
>-|-|TRBV30|TRBJ1-4
CAWSVLGSVTNEKLFF
TGTGCCTGGAGTGTTTTAGGGTCAGTGACTAATGAAAAACTGTTTTTT
>few|TRBD1|TRBV4-1|TRBJ2-7
CASSQSPGQSYEQYF
TGCGCCAGCAGCCAGTCCCCGGGACAGTCTTACGAGCAGTACTTC
>-|-|TRBV29-1|TRBJ1-4
CSVAGRGSTNEKLFF
TGCAGCGTTGCCGGCCGTGGGTCAACTAATGAAAAACTGTTTTTT
>-|-|TRBV19|TRBJ1-1
CATQRDLLTEAFF
TGTGCCACCCAAAGAGATCTTTTAACTGAAGCTTTCTTT
>-|-|TRBV13|TRBJ2-7
CASSPSERRDHEQYF
TGTGCCAGCAGCCCCTCAGAGCGCAGGGACCACGAGCAGTACTTC
>-|-|TRBV2|TRBJ2-3
CASSDLLRGADTQYF
TGTGCCAGCAGCGACCTCCTGAGGGGGGCAGATACGCAGTATTTT
>-|-|TRBV7-8|TRBJ2-7
CASSWGSGEPYEQYF
TGTGCCAGCAGCTGGGGTTCGGGAGAACCCTACGAGCAGTACTTC
>-|TRBD1|TRBV6-5|TRBJ1-1
CASTATGTTEAFF
TGTGCCAGCACGGCGACAGGGACCACTGAAGCTTTCTTT
>-|-|TRBV7-8|TRBJ2-7
CASSPRLGEAYEQYF
TGTGCCAGCAGCCCGCGTCTAGGGGAAGCCTACGAGCAGTACTTC
>-|-|TRBV2|TRBJ2-3
CASSIQGRTDTQYF
TGTGCCAGCAGCATACAGGGCCGAACAGATACGCAGTATTTT
>-|TRBD1|TRBV5-1|TRBJ2-3
CASSFSPGQDTDTQYF
TGCGCCAGCAGCTTTTCCCCGGGACAGGACACAGATACGCAGTATTTT
>-|-|TRBV6-5|TRBJ2-7
CASSYSTGYPYEQYF
TGTGCCAGCAGTTACTCAACAGGGTACCCATACGAGCAGTACTTC